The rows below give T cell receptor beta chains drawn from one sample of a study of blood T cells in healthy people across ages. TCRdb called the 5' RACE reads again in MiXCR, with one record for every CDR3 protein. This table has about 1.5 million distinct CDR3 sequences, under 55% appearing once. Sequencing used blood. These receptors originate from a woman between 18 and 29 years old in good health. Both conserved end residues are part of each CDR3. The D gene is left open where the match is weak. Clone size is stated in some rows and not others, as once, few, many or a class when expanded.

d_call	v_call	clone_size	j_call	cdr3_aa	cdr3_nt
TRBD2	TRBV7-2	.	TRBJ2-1	CASSTAGGLAYNEQFF	TGTGCCAGCAGCACAGCGGGGGGCCTCGCCTACAATGAGCAGTTCTTC
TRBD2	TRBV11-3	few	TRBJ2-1	CASSLDPGGTTNNEQFF	TGTGCCAGCAGCTTAGATCCGGGAGGGACTACTAACAATGAGCAGTTCTTC
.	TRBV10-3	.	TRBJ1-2	CAISWTVGGGYTF	TGTGCCATCAGTTGGACAGTCGGGGGAGGCTACACCTTC
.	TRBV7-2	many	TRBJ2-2	CASSFLPQNTGELFF	TGTGCCAGCAGCTTCCTCCCTCAGAACACCGGGGAGCTGTTTTTT
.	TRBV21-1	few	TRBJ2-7	CASSKARASYEQYF	TGTGCCAGCAGCAAAGCAAGGGCCTCCTACGAGCAGTACTTC
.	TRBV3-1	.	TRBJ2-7	CASSHSGSTYEQYF	TGTGCCAGCAGCCATTCCGGGTCCACCTACGAGCAGTACTTC
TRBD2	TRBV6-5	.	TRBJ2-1	CASIGRGVSNEQFF	TGTGCCAGCATTGGGCGGGGGGTGTCCAATGAGCAGTTCTTC
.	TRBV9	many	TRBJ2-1	CASSPKGDPYNEQFF	TGTGCCAGCAGCCCAAAGGGGGACCCATACAATGAGCAGTTCTTC
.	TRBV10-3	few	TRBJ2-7	CAISDSAYEQYF	TGTGCCATCAGTGACTCAGCTTACGAGCAGTACTTC
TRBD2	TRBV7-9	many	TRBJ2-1	CASSSTSGGNEQFF	TGTGCCAGCAGCTCGACTAGCGGGGGTAATGAGCAGTTCTTC
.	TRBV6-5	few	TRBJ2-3	CATPGGFRTDTQYF	TGTGCCACCCCAGGGGGGTTTCGGACAGATACGCAGTATTTT
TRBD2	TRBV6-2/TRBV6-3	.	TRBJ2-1	CASSYRGLAGGRTNEQFF	TGTGCCAGCAGTTACCGGGGACTAGCGGGGGGGCGAACAAATGAGCAGTTCTTC
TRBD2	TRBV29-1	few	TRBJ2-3	CSLRLGGPSDTQYF	TGCAGCCTCCGTTTGGGAGGGCCGTCAGATACGCAGTATTTT
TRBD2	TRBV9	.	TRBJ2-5	CASTVSGSAVAETQYF	TGTGCCAGCACTGTGAGCGGGAGCGCGGTTGCCGAGACCCAGTACTTC
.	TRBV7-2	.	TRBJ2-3	CANSLAGGGVDTQYF	TGTGCCAACAGCTTAGCCGGGGGCGGGGTAGATACGCAGTATTTT
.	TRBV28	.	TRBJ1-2	CASSLQDLWGYTF	TGTGCCAGCAGTTTACAGGATCTGTGGGGCTACACCTTC